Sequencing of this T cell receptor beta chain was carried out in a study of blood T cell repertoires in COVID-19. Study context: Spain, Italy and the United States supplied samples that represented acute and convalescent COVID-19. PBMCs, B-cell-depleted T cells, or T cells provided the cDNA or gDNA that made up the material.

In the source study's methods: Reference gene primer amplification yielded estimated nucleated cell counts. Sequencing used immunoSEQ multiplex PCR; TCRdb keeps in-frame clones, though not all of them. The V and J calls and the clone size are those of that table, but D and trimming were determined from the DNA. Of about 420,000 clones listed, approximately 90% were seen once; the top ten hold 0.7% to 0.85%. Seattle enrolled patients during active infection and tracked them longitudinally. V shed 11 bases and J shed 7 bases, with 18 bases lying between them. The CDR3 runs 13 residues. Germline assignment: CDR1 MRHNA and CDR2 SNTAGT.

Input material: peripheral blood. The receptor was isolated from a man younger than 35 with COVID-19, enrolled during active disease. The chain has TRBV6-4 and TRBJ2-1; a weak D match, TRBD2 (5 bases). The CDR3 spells CAGGRRGSNEQFF. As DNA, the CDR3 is TGTGCCGGAGGACGGAGAGGTTCGAATGAGCAGTTCTTC.